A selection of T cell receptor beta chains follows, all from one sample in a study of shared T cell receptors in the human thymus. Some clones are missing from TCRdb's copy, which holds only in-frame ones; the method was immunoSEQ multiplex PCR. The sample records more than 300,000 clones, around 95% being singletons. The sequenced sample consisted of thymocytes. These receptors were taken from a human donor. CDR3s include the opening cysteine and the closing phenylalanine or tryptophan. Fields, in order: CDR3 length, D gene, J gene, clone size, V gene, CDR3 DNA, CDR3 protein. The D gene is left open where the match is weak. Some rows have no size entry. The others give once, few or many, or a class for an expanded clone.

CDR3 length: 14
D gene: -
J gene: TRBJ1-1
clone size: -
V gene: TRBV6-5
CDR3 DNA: TGTGCCAGCAGTTACTCCGACCCGTGCACTGAAGCTTTCTTT
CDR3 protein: CASSYSDPCTEAFF

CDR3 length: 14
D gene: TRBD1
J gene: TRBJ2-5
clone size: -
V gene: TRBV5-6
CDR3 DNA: TGTGCCAGCAGCCCGGGGCCCAGGGGGGAGACCCAGTACTTC
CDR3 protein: CASSPGPRGETQYF

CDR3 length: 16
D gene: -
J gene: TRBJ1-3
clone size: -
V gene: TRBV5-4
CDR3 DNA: TGTGCCAGCAGCTCCAGGACATCTTCCTCTGGAAACACCATATATTTT
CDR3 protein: CASSSRTSSSGNTIYF

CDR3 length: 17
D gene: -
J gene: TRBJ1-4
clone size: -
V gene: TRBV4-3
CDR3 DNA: TGCGCCAGCAGCCAAGAACGGGCGGGAGGGAAGCGAGAAAAACTGTTTTTT
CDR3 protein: CASSQERAGGKREKLFF

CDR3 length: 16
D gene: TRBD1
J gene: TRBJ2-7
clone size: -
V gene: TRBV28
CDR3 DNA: TGTGCCAGCAGTTTGCCAGGGACAGAACTTCCCTACGAGCAGTACTTC
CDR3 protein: CASSLPGTELPYEQYF

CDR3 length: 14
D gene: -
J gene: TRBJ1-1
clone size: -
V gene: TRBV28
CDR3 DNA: TGTGCCAGCAGTTTTCGGGTGGAGGACACTGAAGCTTTCTTT
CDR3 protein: CASSFRVEDTEAFF

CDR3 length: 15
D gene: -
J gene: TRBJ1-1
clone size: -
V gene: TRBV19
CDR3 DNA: TGTGCCAGTACCTCTAAGTCACAGTTTTGCGCTGAAGCTTTCTTT
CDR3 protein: CASTSKSQFCAEAFF

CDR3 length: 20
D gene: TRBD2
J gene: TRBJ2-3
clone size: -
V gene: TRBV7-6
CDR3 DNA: TGTGCCAGCAGCTTTGGTAGGGGACTAGCGGGAGTTAATTGCACAGATACGCAGTATTTT
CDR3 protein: CASSFGRGLAGVNCTDTQYF

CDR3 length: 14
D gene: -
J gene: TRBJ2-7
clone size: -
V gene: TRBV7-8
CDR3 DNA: TGTGCCAGCACCCCCCTAATCTCCCCCAGCGAGCAGTACTTC
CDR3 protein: CASTPLISPSEQYF

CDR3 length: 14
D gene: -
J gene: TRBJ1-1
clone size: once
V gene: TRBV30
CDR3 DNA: TGTGCCTGGAGGAGATTCGGGGGGAACACTGAAGCTTTCTTT
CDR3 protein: CAWRRFGGNTEAFF

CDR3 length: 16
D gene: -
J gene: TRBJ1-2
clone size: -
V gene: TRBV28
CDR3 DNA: TGTGCCAGCAGTTCATCCCGGTGGGTTATTGACTATGGCTACACCTTC
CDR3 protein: CASSSSRWVIDYGYTF

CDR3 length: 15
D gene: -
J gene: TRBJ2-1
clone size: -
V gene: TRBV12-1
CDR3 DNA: TGTGCCAGCAGCTTACTAGGAACTCACTACAATGAGCAGTTCTTC
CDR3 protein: CASSLLGTHYNEQFF

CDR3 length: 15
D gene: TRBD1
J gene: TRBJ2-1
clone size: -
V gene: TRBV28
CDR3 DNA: TGTGCCAGCAGTCACCCGGGACAGGGTATGAATGAGCAGTTCTTC
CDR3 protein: CASSHPGQGMNEQFF

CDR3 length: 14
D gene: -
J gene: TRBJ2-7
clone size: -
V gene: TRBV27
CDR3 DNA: TGTGCCAGCAGTTCCCCGGGCCCGAGGTCCGAGCAGTACTTC
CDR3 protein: CASSSPGPRSEQYF

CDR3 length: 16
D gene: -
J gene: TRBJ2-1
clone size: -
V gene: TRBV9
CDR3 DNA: TGTGCCAGCAGCGTAGCGGCGGGAATCACCTACAATGAGCAGTTCTTC
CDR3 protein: CASSVAAGITYNEQFF

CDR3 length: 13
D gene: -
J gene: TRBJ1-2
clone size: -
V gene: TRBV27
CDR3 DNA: TGTGCCAGCAGGGCACAGACAAACTATGGCTACACCTTC
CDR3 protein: CASRAQTNYGYTF

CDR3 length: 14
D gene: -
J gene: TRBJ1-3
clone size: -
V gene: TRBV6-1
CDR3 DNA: TGTGCCAGCAGCGGACGGAGCTCTGGAAACACCATATATTTT
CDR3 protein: CASSGRSSGNTIYF

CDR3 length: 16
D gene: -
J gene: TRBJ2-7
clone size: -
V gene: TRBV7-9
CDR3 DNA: TGTGCCAGCAGCCCGTTTGGGACCCAAAGCTCCTACGAGCAGTACTTC
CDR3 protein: CASSPFGTQSSYEQYF

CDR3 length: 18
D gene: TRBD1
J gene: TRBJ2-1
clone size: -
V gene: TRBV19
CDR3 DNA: TGTGCCACCCGCCTCAAGGTCCTCCAGGGACAGGGGAACAATGAGCAGTTCTTC
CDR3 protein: CATRLKVLQGQGNNEQFF

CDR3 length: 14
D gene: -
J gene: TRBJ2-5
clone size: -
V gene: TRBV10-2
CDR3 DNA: TGCGCCAGCAGTGAGGCAGTACCCCAAGAGACCCAGTACTTC
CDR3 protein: CASSEAVPQETQYF

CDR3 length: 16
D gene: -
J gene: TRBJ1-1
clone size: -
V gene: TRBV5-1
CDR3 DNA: TGCGCCAGCAGCCCGAAGGGCCAGGGTAGGGGCACTGAAGCTTTCTTT
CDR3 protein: CASSPKGQGRGTEAFF

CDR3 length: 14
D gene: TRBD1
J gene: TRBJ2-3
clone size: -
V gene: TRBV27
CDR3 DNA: TGTGCCAGCAGCCTAGACAGGGGTGCAGATACGCAGTATTTT
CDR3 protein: CASSLDRGADTQYF

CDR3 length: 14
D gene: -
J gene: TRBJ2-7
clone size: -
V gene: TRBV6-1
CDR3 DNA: TGTGCCTCAGCGGTTGGCCTAGCCCTCGGCGAGCAGTACTTC
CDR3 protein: CASAVGLALGEQYF

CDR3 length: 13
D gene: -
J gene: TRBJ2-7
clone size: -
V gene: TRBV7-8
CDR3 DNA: TGTGCCAGCAGCCCCAGCGGGTCCTACGAGCAGTACTTC
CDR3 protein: CASSPSGSYEQYF

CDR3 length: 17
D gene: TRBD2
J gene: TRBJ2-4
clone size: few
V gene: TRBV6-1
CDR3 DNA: TGTGCCAGCAGTGAAGAGTGGACTAGCGAAGCCAAAAACATTCAGTACTTC
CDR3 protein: CASSEEWTSEAKNIQYF

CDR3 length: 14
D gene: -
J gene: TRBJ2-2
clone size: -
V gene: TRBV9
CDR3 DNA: TGTGCCAGCAGCGCAAGCGGGTTGACCGGGGAGCTGTTTTTT
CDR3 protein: CASSASGLTGELFF

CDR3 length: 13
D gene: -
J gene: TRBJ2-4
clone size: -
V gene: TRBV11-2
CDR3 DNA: TGTGCCAGCAGCTACAGGGCCAAAAACATTCAGTACTTC
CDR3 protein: CASSYRAKNIQYF

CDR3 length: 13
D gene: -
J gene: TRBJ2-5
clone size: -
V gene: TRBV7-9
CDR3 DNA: TGTGCCAGCAGCTCAGGGGTTGGGGAGACCCAGTACTTC
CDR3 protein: CASSSGVGETQYF

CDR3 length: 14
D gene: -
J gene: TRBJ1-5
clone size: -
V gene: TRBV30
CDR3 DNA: TGTGCCTGGAGTGTAGGGCAGGTTAATCAGCCCCAGCATTTT
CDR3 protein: CAWSVGQVNQPQHF

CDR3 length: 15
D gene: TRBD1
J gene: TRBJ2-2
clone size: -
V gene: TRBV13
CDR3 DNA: TGTGCCAGCAGCCCGCCCGGGACAGGAAAAAGTGAGCTGTTTTTT
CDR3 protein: CASSPPGTGKSELFF

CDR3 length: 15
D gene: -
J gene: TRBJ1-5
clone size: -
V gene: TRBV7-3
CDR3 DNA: TGTGCCAGCAGCCCCCCGGACAGTAGGCTAATGCCCCAGCATTTT
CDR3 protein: CASSPPDSRLMPQHF

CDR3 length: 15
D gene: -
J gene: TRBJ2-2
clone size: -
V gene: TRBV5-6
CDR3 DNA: TGTGCCAGCAGCTCCTCGGACAAGAACACCGGGGAGCTGTTTTTT
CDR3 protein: CASSSSDKNTGELFF

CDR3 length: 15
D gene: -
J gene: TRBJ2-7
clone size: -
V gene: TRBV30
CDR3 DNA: TGTGCCTGGAGTGGGGGAAAGGGGCGGGCCTACGAGCAGTACTTC
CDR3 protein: CAWSGGKGRAYEQYF

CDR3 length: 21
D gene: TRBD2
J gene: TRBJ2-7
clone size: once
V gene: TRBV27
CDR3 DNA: TGTGCCAGCAGTTTTCCCCGTTTATTAGCGGGAGGGGGGATTGACCCCTACGAGCAGTACTTC
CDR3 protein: CASSFPRLLAGGGIDPYEQYF

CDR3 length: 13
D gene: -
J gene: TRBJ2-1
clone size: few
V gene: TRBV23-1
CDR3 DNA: TGCGCCAGCAGTCAAGGGGGAAACAATGAGCAGTTCTTC
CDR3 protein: CASSQGGNNEQFF

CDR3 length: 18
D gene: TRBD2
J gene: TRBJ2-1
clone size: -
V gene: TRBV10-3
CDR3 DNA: TGTGCCATCAGTGTTCCGGGAAGGGGCAATTACGGGGGGAATGAGCAGTTCTTC
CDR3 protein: CAISVPGRGNYGGNEQFF

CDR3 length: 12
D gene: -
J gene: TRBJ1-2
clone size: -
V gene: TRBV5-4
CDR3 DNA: TGTGCCAGCAGCTGCCGGGCCGATGGCTACACCTTC
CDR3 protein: CASSCRADGYTF

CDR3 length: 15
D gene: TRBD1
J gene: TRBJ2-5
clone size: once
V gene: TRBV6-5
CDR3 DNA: TGTGCCAGCAGCCTAACAGGGGGCGCAGGGGAGACCCAGTACTTC
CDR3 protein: CASSLTGGAGETQYF

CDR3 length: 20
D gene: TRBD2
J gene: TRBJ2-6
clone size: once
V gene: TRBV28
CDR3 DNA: TGTGCCAGCAGTTTCTCAACAAGACTAGCGGGAGTCTATGGGGCCAACGTCCTGACTTTC
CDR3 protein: CASSFSTRLAGVYGANVLTF

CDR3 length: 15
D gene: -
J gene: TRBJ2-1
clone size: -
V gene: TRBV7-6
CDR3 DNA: TGTGCCAGCAGCTCCCCCTCCTCGAGTTCCAATGAGCAGTTCTTC
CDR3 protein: CASSSPSSSSNEQFF

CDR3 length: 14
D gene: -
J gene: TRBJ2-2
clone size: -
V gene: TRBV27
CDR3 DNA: TGTGCCAGCAGTTTCGGGGCCAACACCGGGGAGCTGTTTTTT
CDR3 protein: CASSFGANTGELFF

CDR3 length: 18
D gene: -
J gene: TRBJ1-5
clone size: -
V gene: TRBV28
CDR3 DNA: TGTGCCAGCAGTTTGGTGACAAGCCGGGGGTATAGCAATCAGCCCCAGCATTTT
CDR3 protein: CASSLVTSRGYSNQPQHF

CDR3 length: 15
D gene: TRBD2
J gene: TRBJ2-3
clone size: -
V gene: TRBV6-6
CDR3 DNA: TGTGCCAGCAGTCCCGGACTAGCGAACACAGATACGCAGTATTTT
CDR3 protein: CASSPGLANTDTQYF

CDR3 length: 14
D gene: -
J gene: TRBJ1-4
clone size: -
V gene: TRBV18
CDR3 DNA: TGTGCCAGCTCACCAAGGGACGGCTATGAAAAACTGTTTTTT
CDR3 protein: CASSPRDGYEKLFF

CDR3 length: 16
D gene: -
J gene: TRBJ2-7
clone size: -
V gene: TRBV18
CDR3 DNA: TGTGCCAGCTCACCACCCCCGCGCGGAAGCTCCTACGAGCAGTACTTC
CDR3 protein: CASSPPPRGSSYEQYF

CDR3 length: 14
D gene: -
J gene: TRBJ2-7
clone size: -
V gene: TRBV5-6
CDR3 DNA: TGTGCCAGCAGCTTGTGGGCCAGTTCCTACGAGCAGTACTTC
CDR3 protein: CASSLWASSYEQYF

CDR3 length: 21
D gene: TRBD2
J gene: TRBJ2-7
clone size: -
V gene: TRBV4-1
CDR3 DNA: TGCGCCAGCAGCCAAGATTTGCGGACAGCCGGGACTAGCGGGGGGGGCTACGAGCAGTACTTC
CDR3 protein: CASSQDLRTAGTSGGGYEQYF

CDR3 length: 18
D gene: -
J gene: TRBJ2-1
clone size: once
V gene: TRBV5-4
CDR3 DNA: TGTGCCAGCAGCCCCGTAACGGGAACGAAGAGCTCCTACAATGAGCAGTTCTTC
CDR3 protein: CASSPVTGTKSSYNEQFF

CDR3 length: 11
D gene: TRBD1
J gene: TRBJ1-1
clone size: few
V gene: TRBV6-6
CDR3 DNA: TGTGCCAGCAGGACAGGGTTTGAAGCTTTCTTT
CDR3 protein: CASRTGFEAFF

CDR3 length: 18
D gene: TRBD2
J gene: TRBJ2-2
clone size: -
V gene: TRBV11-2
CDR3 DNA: TGTGCCAGCAGCAGACCCGGGACTAGCGGAAAGAACACCGGGGAGCTGTTTTTT
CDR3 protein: CASSRPGTSGKNTGELFF

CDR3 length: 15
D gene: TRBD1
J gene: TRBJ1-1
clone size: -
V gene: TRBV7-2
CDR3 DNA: TGTGCCAGCAGCGCGGACAGGACATCCCACACTGAAGCTTTCTTT
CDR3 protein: CASSADRTSHTEAFF

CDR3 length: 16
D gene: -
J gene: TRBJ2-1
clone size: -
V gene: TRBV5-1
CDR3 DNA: TGCGCCAGCAGCTTGGAAGTCGATCAAGACAGCAATGAGCAGTTCTTC
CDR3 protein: CASSLEVDQDSNEQFF

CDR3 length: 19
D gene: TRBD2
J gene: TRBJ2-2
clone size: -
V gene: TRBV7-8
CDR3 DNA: TGTGCCAGCAGCTTAGATGGGCGGGAGGGCCAATTGGCCACCGGGGAGCTGTTTTTT
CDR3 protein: CASSLDGREGQLATGELFF

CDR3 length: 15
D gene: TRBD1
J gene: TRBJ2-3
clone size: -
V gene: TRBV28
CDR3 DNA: TGTGCCAGCAGCAAGGACAGGGGGATGGCAGATACGCAGTATTTT
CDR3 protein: CASSKDRGMADTQYF

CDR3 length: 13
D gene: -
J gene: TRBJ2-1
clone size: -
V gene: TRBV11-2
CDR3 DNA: TGTGCCAGCAGCTTAGATCTCTCGGATGAGCAGTTCTTC
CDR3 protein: CASSLDLSDEQFF

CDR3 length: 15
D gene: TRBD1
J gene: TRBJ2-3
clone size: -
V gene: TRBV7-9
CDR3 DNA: TGTGCCAGCAGCAAAGGACAGGGAAGCACAGATACGCAGTATTTT
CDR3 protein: CASSKGQGSTDTQYF

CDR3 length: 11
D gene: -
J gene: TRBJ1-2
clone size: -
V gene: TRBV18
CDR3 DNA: TGTGCCAGCTCACGAGGAGATGGCTACACCTTC
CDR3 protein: CASSRGDGYTF

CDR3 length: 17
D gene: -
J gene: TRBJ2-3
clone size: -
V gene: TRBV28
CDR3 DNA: TGTGCCAGCAGTTTACTCCGGGCAGGCGGTTACACAGATACGCAGTATTTT
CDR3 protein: CASSLLRAGGYTDTQYF